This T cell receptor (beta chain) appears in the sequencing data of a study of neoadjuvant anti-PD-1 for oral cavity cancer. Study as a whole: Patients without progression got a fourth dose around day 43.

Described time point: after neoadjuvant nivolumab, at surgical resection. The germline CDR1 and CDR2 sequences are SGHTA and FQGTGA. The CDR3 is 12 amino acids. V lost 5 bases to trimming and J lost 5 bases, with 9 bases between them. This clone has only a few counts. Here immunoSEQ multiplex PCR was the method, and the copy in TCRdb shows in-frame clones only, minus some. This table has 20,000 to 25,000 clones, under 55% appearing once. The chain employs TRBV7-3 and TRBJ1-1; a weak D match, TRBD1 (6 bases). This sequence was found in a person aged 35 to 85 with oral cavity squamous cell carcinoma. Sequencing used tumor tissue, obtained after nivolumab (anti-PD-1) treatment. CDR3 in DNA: TGTGCCAGCAGCCCAAGGGGGACTGAAGCTTTCTTT. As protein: CASSPRGTEAFF.